Presented here are 23 T cell receptor beta chains from one specimen sequenced in a study of T cell therapy after organ transplantation. Noted time point: 4-8 weeks after completion of therapy. The protocol was immunoSEQ multiplex PCR, while the TCRdb copy is restricted to in-frame clones and leaves out a portion. The data contain about 19,000 clones, 65% to 85% of them seen just once; the ten biggest clones take up about 9.2%. No antigen has been assigned to these receptors. The sequencing used CD8+ T cells from blood, collected after autologous CMV-specific T cell therapy. The receptors derive from a human patient who had received a solid organ transplant and had CMV disease. T cells may partly derive from the graft donor.

The V gene is TRBV11-2, the J gene TRBJ1-5, with 9 bases matching TRBD1. This CDR3 is built from 15 residues. V dropped 1 base and J dropped 5; count of bases not matched to a gene: 3. The germline gives CDR1 SGHAT, CDR2 FQNNGV. The CDR3, as DNA: TGTGCCAGCAGCTTAGGGACAGGGGATCATCAGCCCCAGCATTTT. Translated: CASSLGTGDHQPQHF.

The CDR3 DNA reads TGTGCCAGTAGTATAGATGGGACAGGGGTCTACAATGAGCAGTTCTTC. This sequence encodes CASSIDGTGVYNEQFF. The V gene is TRBV19, the J gene TRBJ2-1; 10 nucleotides line up with TRBD1. There are 16 residues in the CDR3. Germline CDR1 reads LNHDA; CDR2 reads SQIVND (reference sequence). The ends lost 0 bases at V and 3 bases at J; junction bases unmatched: 2. The full variable domain, in which reference TRBV19 and TRBJ2-1 provide the parts outside the CDR3, is DGGITQSPKYLFRKEGQNVTLSCEQNLNHDAMYWYRQDPGQGLRLIYYSQIVNDFQKGDIAEGYSVSREKKESFPLTVTSAQKNPTAFYLCASSIDGTGVYNEQFFGPGTRLTVL.

This clone was detected a few times. V is TRBV5-4 and J is TRBJ1-5; TRBD1 matches at 9 bases. The junction had 13 bases not matched to a gene; V was cut back by 4 bases and J by 2 bases. The germline V gene encodes CDR1 SGHNT and CDR2 YYREEE (reference sequence). The CDR3 covers 18 residues. The chain's CDR3 is CASSPRQGVLGGNQPQHF. The CDR3 DNA follows: TGTGCCAGCAGCCCCCGACAGGGGGTGTTAGGGGGCAATCAGCCCCAGCATTTT. The full variable domain, its missing parts supplied by reference TRBV5-4 and TRBJ1-5, is ETGVTQSPTHLIKTRGQQVTLRCSSQSGHNTVSWYQQALGQGPQFIFQYYREEENGRGNFPPRFSGLQFPNYSSELNVNALELDDSALYLCASSPRQGVLGGNQPQHFGDGTRLSIL.

The rearrangement links TRBV19 to TRBJ2-2; TRBD2 might be the D (7 bases). The CDR3 is 16 amino acids. Germline CDR1 and CDR2: LNHDA and SQIVND (reference sequence). The ends were cut back, 7 bases at V and 8 bases at J, with 23 bases in the middle. The DNA of the CDR3 is TGTGCCAGTAAGGGGGGGCGTGGTCAGCCCTTTGGGGAGCTGTTTTTT. Encoded protein: CASKGGRGQPFGELFF.

This clone was recorded only once. This chain connects TRBV27 to TRBJ1-1; D gene unclear. V dropped 4 bases and J dropped 4 bases, with 19 bases sitting between them. The germline gives CDR1 MNHEY, CDR2 SMNVEV (reference sequence). The CDR3 has 16 residues. The CDR3 region is CASSSRPPPVSTEAFF. The CDR3 nucleotides are TGTGCCAGCAGTTCCCGCCCGCCACCTGTGAGCACTGAAGCTTTCTTT.

In its sample, this clone was seen a few times. The rearrangement links TRBV6-1 to TRBJ1-5, with D possibly being TRBD1 (6 bases). The CDR3 loop spans 12 amino acids. The V end was cut by 6 bases, the J end by 6 bases, with 9 bases between. Germline lookup yields CDR1 MNHNS and CDR2 SASEGT. The CDR3 sequence: CASRTGGQPQHF. CDR3 bases: TGTGCCAGCAGGACAGGCGGTCAGCCCCAGCATTTT.

This sequence joins TRBV5-1 and TRBJ1-1; possible D gene TRBD1, 5 bases. Germline CDR1 is SGHRS and CDR2 is YFSETQ. This CDR3 has 16 amino acids. V was cut by 2 bases and J by 5 bases, with 19 bases left in between. The CDR3 sequence is CASSLARDRFNTEAFF. DNA of the CDR3: TGCGCCAGCAGCTTAGCCCGGGACCGCTTTAATACTGAAGCTTTCTTT.

The chain has TRBV27 and TRBJ2-3, with 9 bases identical to TRBD1. The CDR3 is 15 residues long. The ends lost 6 bases at V and 7 bases at J; junction bases unmatched: 11. Per germline, CDR1 MNHEY and CDR2 SMNVEV (reference sequence). The CDR3, as DNA: TGTGCCAGCAGCCTCGGGACAGGGCTTGCAAATACGCAGTATTTT. Translation: CASSLGTGLANTQYF.

V usage is TRBV29-1 and J usage is TRBJ2-2; 7 positions agree with TRBD2. The germline V gene has CDR1 SQVTM and CDR2 ANQGSEA. The CDR3 runs 14 residues. Losses at the gene ends were 4 bases for V and 1 base for J; bases not matched to a gene: 3. CDR3 DNA: TGCAGCGTTGTGTCTAGCGGGAACACCGGGGAGCTGTTTTTT. Protein: CSVVSSGNTGELFF.

The J gene is TRBJ2-7, the V gene TRBV4-1, with TRBD1 matching 8 bases. Germline V gene data show CDR1 as MGHRA and CDR2 as YSYEKL. The J segment lost 3 bases and the V segment lost 4 bases, leaving 8 bases of the junction unmatched. The CDR3 sequence is 15 residues long. CDR3 loop: CASSRPGTGSYEQYF. As DNA, the CDR3 is TGCGCCAGCAGCCGCCCCGGGACAGGTAGCTACGAGCAGTACTTC.

The chain carries TRBV4-3 and TRBJ2-1; D ambiguous. V was pared by 2 bases and J by 6 bases, with 8 bases between. Germline V gives CDR1 LGHNA, CDR2 YSLEER. The CDR3 contains 13 residues. CDR3 DNA: TGCGCCAGCAGCCAACTCGGACCCAATGAGCAGTTCTTC. Protein sequence: CASSQLGPNEQFF.

The rearrangement joins TRBV6-5 to TRBJ1-2; D is ambiguous. V lost 2 bases to trimming and J lost 5 bases, with 9 bases between them. The V gene's germline CDR1 is MNHEY and CDR2 SVGAGI. The CDR3 totals 13 residues. The CDR3 reads CASSYEGGYGYTF. CDR3 in DNA: TGTGCCAGCAGTTACGAGGGAGGGTATGGCTACACCTTC.

This CDR3 reads CASSQTGALNTEAFF. CDR3 DNA sequence: TGCGCCAGCAGCCAAACAGGGGCCCTGAACACTGAAGCTTTCTTT. This chain joins TRBV4-3 and TRBJ1-1, with 7 nucleotides matching TRBD1. V shed 2 bases and J 0 bases; nucleotides not matched to a gene: 3. CDR1 LGHNA and CDR2 YSLEER come from the germline V gene. The CDR3 totals 15 residues.

The V call is TRBV6-5, the J call TRBJ2-1, with D perhaps matching TRBD1 (6 bases). The V end lost 2 bases, the J end lost 4 bases, and 15 bases lay between the germline ends. Germline V gene sequence: CDR1 MNHEY, CDR2 SVGAGI. CDR3 length: 16 residues. Here the CDR3 reads CASSYNPQGWYNEQFF. As DNA, the CDR3 is TGTGCCAGCAGTTACAATCCCCAGGGGTGGTACAATGAGCAGTTCTTC.

This clone was counted a single time. The CDR3 DNA follows: TGTGCCAGTAGTATAATAGCGGGGACAGATACGCAGTATTTT. This codes for CASSIIAGTDTQYF. V is TRBV19 and J is TRBJ2-3, with 8 bases that match TRBD2. This CDR3 has 14 amino acids. V trimming: 2 bases; J trimming: 3 bases; junction bases outside the gene matches: 1. CDR1 is LNHDA, CDR2 SQIVND, per germline (reference sequence).

The V call is TRBV6-1, the J call TRBJ2-3; 10 bases match TRBD1. Germline values: CDR1 MNHNS, CDR2 SASEGT. There are 16 residues in the CDR3. The junction had 8 bases not matched to a gene; V was cut back by 3 bases and J by 5 bases. The CDR3 region is CASSEYDRGRIDTQYF. CDR3 bases: TGTGCCAGCAGTGAGTACGACAGGGGGCGGATAGATACGCAGTATTTT.

The V call is TRBV6-1, the J call TRBJ2-7; 7 nucleotides align to TRBD2. The CDR3 totals 15 residues. After removal of 0 bases from V and 5 bases from J, the junction contained 7 bases not matched to a gene. Looked up from germline, CDR1 is MNHNS and CDR2 is SASEGT. This CDR3 is CASSEATAGSHEQYF. The CDR3 coding sequence is TGTGCCAGCAGTGAAGCAACAGCGGGGTCTCACGAGCAGTACTTC.

The chain employs TRBV15 and TRBJ2-1, with D maybe TRBD1 (5 bases). There are 15 residues in the CDR3. Trimming took 5 bases from V and 5 from J, leaving 16 bases between them. Germline V gives CDR1 LNHNV, CDR2 YYDKDF (reference sequence). CDR3 coding DNA: TGTGCCACCAGCCTAGAGAAGGGGAAACACAATGAGCAGTTCTTC. It codes for CATSLEKGKHNEQFF.

This chain uses TRBV7-9 with TRBJ1-4; D is unclear. Germline V gene lookup returns CDR1 SEHNR and CDR2 FQNEAQ (reference sequence). V was pared by 1 base and J by 5 bases, with 5 bases between. This CDR3 region has 13 residues. The CDR3 region has the DNA TGTGCCAGCAGCTTAGGGTGGAATGAAAAACTGTTTTTT. It specifies CASSLGWNEKLFF.

The chain joins TRBV19 to TRBJ1-1; no firm D call. V lost 4 bases, J lost 0 bases, and 6 bases lay in between. The CDR3 covers 13 residues. Germline V gives CDR1 LNHDA, CDR2 SQIVND (reference sequence). The DNA of the CDR3 is TGTGCCAGTAGTACGGGGATGAACACTGAAGCTTTCTTT. This encodes CASSTGMNTEAFF.

The rearrangement uses TRBV11-2 and TRBJ1-2, with a tentative D call TRBD1 (5 bases). V was pared by 5 bases and J by 4 bases, with 20 bases between. Per germline, CDR1 SGHAT and CDR2 FQNNGV. The CDR3 extends over 16 amino acids. The CDR3 loop reads CASSPRVRDGLYGYTF. For the CDR3, the DNA is TGTGCCAGCAGCCCCCGGGTTAGGGACGGACTCTATGGCTACACCTTC.

This clone showed up just a few times. This chain connects TRBV10-3 to TRBJ1-1, with a tentative D call TRBD1 (5 bases). The CDR3 runs 14 residues. Germline V gene sequence: CDR1 ENHRY, CDR2 SYGVKD. Deletions cut 3 bases from V and 0 bases from J, with 8 bases between. For the CDR3, the DNA is TGTGCCATCAGTGATAAGGGGATGAACACTGAAGCTTTCTTT. It codes for CAISDKGMNTEAFF.

V is TRBV12-2 and J is TRBJ2-1; the table's D call, TRBD2, has no DNA check behind it. TRBV12-2 is a pseudogene. This CDR3 has 17 residues. The CDR3 DNA reads TGTGCAAGTCGCTTAGCGGGGACTAGCGGCACCTACAATGAGCAGTTCTTC. Translated: CASRLAGTSGTYNEQFF.